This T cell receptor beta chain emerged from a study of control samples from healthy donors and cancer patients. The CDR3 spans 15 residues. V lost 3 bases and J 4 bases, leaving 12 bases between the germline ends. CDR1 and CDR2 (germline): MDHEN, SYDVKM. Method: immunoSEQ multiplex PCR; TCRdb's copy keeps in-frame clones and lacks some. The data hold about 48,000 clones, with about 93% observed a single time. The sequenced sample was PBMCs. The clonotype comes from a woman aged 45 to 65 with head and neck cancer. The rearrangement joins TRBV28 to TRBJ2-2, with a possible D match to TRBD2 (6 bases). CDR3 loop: CASSLIGRVTGELFF. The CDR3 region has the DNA TGTGCCAGCAGTTTGATCGGGAGAGTCACCGGGGAGCTGTTTTTT.